The sequence of this TCR beta chain was determined in a study of somatic mutations in cytotoxic T cells in rheumatoid arthritis. The wider study: There were some V beta antibody-stained T-cell populations flow-sorted at nearly 100% purity, and these included V beta1+ cells sequenced for TCRB. Findings and caveats of the study: TRBV07 showed slight underrepresentation in rheumatoid arthritis patients, unadjusted for multiple comparisons.

Unmatched junction bases numbered 9, after V lost 5 bases and J lost 8 bases. The CDR3 runs 14 residues. Per germline, CDR1 SGHTA and CDR2 FQGNSA. This clone was observed a few times. Its cognate antigen is unknown. TCRdb's copy holds only in-frame clones and misses some; the assay was immunoSEQ multiplex PCR. The table has 18,000 or so clones, 70% to 75% seen once. Healthy control status was assigned to blood donors, whose median age was roughly 60 years (range about 21-70) and of whom under 60% were female. The sequenced sample was CD8+ T cells sorted from blood. V and J are TRBV7-2 and TRBJ1-2; TRBD1 agrees at 9 bases. The receptor comes from a woman between 55 and 75 years old in good health. The CDR3 nucleotides read TGTGCCAGCAGCCCCGCAGGACAGGGGAAAGGCTACACCTTC. Its translation: CASSPAGQGKGYTF.